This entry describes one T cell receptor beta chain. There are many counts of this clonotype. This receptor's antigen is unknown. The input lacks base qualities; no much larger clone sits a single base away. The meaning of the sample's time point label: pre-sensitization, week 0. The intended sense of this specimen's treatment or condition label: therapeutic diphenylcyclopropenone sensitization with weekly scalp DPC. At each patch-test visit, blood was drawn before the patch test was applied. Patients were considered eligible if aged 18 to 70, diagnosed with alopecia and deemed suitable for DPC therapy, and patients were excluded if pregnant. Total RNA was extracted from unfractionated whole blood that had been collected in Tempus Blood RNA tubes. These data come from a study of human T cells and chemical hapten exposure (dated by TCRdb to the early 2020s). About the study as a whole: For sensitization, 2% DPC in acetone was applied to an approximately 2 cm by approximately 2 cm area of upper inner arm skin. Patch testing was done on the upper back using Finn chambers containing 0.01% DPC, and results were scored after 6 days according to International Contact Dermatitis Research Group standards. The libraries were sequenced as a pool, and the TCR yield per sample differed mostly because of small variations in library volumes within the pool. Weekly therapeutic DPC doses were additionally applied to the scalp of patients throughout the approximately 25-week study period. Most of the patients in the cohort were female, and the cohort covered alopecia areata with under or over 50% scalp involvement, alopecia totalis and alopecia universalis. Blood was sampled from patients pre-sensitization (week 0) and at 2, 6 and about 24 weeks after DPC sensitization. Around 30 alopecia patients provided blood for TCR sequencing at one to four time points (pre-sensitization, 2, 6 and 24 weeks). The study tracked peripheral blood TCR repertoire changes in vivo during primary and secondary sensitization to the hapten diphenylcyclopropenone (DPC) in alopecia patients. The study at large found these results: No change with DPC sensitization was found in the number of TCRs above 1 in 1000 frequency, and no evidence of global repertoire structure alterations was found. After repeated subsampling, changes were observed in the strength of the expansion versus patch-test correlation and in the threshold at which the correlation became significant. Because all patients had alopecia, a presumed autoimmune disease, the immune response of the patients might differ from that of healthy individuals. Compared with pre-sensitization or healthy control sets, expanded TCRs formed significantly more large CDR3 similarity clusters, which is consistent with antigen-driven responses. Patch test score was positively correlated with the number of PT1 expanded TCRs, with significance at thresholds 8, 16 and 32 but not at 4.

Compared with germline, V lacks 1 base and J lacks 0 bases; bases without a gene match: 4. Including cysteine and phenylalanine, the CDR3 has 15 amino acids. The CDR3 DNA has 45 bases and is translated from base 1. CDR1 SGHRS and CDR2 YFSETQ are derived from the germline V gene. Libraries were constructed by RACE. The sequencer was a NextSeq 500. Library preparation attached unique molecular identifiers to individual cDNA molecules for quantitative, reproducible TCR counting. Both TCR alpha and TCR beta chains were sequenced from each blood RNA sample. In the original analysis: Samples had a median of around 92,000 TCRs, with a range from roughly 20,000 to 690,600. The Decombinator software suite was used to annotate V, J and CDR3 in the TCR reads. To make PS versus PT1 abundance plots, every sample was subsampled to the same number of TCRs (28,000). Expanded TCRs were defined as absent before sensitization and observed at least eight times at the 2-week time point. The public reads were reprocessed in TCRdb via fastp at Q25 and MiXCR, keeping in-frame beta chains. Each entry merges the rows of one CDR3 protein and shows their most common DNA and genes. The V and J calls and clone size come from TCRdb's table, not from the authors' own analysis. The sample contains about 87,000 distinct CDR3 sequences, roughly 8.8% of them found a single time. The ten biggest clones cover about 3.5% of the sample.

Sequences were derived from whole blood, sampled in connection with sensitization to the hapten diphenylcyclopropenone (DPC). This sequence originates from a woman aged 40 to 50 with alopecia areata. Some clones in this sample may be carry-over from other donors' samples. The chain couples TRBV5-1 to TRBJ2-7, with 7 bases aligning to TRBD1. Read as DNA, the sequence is TGCGCCAGCAGCTTGAACAGGGGATACTCCTACGAGCAGTACTTC. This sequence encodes CASSLNRGYSYEQYF. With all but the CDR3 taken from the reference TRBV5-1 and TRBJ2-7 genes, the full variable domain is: KAGVTQTPRYLIKTRGQQVTLSCSPISGHRSVSWYQQTPGQGLQFLFEYFSETQRNKGNFPGRFSGRQFSNSRSEMNVSTLELGDSALYLCASSLNRGYSYEQYFGPGTRLTVT.